These T cell receptor beta chains were read from a single sample in a study of shared clonotypes between healthy human individuals. TCRdb keeps only in-frame clones here, not all; method: immunoSEQ multiplex PCR. The sample carries roughly 2,000,000 clones, approximately 95% recorded once. The specimen was naive CD8+ T cells sorted from blood. The source of these receptors is a man aged 18-30 years in good health. Both conserved end residues are part of each CDR3. A D gene is named only where the DNA matches it firmly. For some rows the clone size is stated as once, few or many, or as a class when expanded; others skip it.

cdr3_length	v_call	clone_size	d_call	j_call	cdr3_aa	cdr3_nt
15	TRBV5-8	.	.	TRBJ2-5	CASSPTGLSSETQYF	TGTGCCAGCAGCCCGACCGGACTCAGCAGCGAGACCCAGTACTTC
16	TRBV4-3	.	TRBD2	TRBJ2-5	CASSQGTSGQQETQYF	TGCGCCAGCAGCCAAGGGACTAGCGGGCAGCAAGAGACCCAGTACTTC
14	TRBV21-1	.	.	TRBJ2-1	CASSYPGGRNEQFF	TGTGCCAGCAGTTATCCAGGGGGCCGGAATGAGCAGTTCTTC
14	TRBV5-6	.	.	TRBJ2-7	CASSLVSARGEQYF	TGTGCCAGCAGCTTGGTGTCCGCCCGTGGCGAGCAGTACTTC
13	TRBV5-6	.	.	TRBJ2-2	CASSLDYSGELFF	TGTGCCAGCAGCTTGGACTATTCCGGGGAGCTGTTTTTT
19	TRBV29-1	once	.	TRBJ1-3	CSMDDPYLAFGIAGNTIYF	TGCAGCATGGATGACCCGTACCTTGCCTTTGGTATCGCTGGAAACACCATATATTTT
14	TRBV5-6	.	TRBD1	TRBJ1-2	CASSPSGTDYGYTF	TGTGCCAGCAGCCCTTCCGGGACAGACTATGGCTACACCTTC
15	TRBV7-2	.	TRBD2	TRBJ2-7	CASSLAGTSYHEQYF	TGTGCCAGCAGCTTAGCCGGGACTAGTTACCACGAGCAGTACTTC
15	TRBV18	.	TRBD2	TRBJ2-3	CASSGTSGAGDTQYF	TGTGCCAGCTCGGGGACTAGCGGGGCCGGAGATACGCAGTATTTT
13	TRBV6-5	.	.	TRBJ2-2	CASSYSGFGELFF	TGTGCCAGCAGTTACTCGGGGTTCGGGGAGCTGTTTTTT
17	TRBV2	.	TRBD2	TRBJ2-3	CASSDPLAAGGADTQYF	TGTGCCAGCAGTGACCCCCTAGCGGCGGGCGGGGCAGATACGCAGTATTTT
17	TRBV13	once	TRBD1	TRBJ1-1	CASSSSQGAYSNTEAFF	TGTGCCAGCAGCTCATCACAGGGGGCGTATAGTAACACTGAAGCTTTCTTT
15	TRBV11-2	.	TRBD2	TRBJ2-7	CASSWTSGSGYEQYF	TGTGCCAGCAGCTGGACTAGCGGGAGTGGCTACGAGCAGTACTTC
14	TRBV30	.	TRBD1	TRBJ2-3	CAWSGTGVTDTQYF	TGTGCCTGGAGTGGGACAGGGGTCACAGATACGCAGTATTTT
17	TRBV18	.	TRBD1	TRBJ2-7	CASSPGPGTGTSYEQYF	TGTGCCAGCTCACCCGGTCCCGGGACAGGGACCTCCTACGAGCAGTACTTC
15	TRBV6-1	.	.	TRBJ2-5	CASSEDAGIQETQYF	TGTGCCAGCAGTGAAGATGCAGGCATCCAAGAGACCCAGTACTTC
14	TRBV7-9	.	TRBD1	TRBJ2-7	CASSSGTGAREQYF	TGTGCCAGCAGCTCCGGGACAGGGGCTAGGGAGCAGTACTTC
15	TRBV27	.	.	TRBJ1-2	CASSLSMGANYGYTF	TGTGCCAGCAGTTTATCGATGGGGGCAAACTATGGCTACACCTTC
12	TRBV6-1	.	.	TRBJ1-1	CASSPMGAEAFF	TGTGCCAGCAGTCCTATGGGTGCTGAAGCTTTCTTT
17	TRBV28	.	.	TRBJ2-1	CASRTIGGEGSYNEQFF	TGTGCCAGCAGAACTATAGGGGGAGAGGGATCCTACAATGAGCAGTTCTTC
15	TRBV5-6	.	.	TRBJ1-4	CASSEDQHRNEKLFF	TGTGCCAGCAGCGAGGACCAACACCGTAACGAAAAACTGTTTTTT
16	TRBV4-1	.	TRBD2	TRBJ2-1	CASSQAPGTSGNEQFF	TGCGCCAGCAGCCAAGCCCCCGGGACTAGCGGGAATGAGCAGTTCTTC